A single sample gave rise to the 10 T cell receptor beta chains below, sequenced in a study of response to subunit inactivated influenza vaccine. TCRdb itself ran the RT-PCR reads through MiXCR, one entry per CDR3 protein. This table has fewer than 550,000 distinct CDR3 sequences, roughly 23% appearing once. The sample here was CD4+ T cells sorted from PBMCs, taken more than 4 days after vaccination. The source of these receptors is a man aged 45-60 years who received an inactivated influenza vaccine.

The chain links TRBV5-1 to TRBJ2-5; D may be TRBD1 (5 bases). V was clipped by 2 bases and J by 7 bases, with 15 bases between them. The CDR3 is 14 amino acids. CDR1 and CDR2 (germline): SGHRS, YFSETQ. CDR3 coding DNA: TGCGCCAGCAGCTTAACAGGCCCCATGGGGACCCAGTACTTC. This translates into CASSLTGPMGTQYF.

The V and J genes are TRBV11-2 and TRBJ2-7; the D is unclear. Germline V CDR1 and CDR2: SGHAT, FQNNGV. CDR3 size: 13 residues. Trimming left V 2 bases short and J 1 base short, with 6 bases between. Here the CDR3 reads CASSLLMSYEQYF. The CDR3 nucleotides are TGTGCCAGCAGCTTACTAATGTCCTACGAGCAGTACTTC.

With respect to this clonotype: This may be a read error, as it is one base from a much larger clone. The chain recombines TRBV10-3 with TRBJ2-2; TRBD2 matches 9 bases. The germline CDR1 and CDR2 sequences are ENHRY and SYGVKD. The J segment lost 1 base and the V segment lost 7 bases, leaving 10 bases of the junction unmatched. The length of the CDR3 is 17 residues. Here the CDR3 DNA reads TGTGCCATCACGGATAGCGGGAGCTTGGGGAACACCGGGGAGCTGTTTTTT. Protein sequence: CAITDSGSLGNTGELFF.

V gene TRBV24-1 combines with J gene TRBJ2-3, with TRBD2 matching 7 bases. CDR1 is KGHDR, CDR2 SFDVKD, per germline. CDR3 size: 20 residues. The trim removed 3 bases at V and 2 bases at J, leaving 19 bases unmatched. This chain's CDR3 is CATSDQLGRLAEDNTDTQYF. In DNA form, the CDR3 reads TGTGCCACCAGTGATCAACTCGGTCGGCTAGCGGAAGATAACACAGATACGCAGTATTTT.

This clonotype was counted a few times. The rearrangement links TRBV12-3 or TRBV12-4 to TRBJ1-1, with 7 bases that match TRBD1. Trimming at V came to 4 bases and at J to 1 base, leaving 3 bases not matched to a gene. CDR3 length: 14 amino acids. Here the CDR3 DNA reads TGTGCCAGCAGTTCCCGACAGGGGAACACTGAAGCTTTCTTT. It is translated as CASSSRQGNTEAFF.

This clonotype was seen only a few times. Written as DNA, the CDR3 is TGTGCCAGCAGCGTGGGGACTAGAACCTACAATGAGCAGTTCTTC. It specifies CASSVGTRTYNEQFF. This rearrangement joins TRBV9 to TRBJ2-1, with 8 bases identical to TRBD2. The trim removed 2 bases at V and 2 bases at J, leaving 3 bases unmatched. This CDR3 spans 15 amino acids. Germline CDR1 SGDLS, CDR2 YYNGEE.

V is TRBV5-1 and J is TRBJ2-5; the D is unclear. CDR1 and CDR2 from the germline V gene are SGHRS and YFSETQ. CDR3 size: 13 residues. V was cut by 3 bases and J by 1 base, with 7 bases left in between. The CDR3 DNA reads TGCGCCAGCAGCTGGCAGATCCAAGAGACCCAGTACTTC. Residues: CASSWQIQETQYF.

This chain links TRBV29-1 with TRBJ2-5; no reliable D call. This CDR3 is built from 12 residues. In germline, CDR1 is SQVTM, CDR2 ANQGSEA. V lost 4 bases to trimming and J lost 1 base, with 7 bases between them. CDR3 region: CSVVMFQETQYF. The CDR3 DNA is TGCAGCGTTGTAATGTTCCAAGAGACCCAGTACTTC.

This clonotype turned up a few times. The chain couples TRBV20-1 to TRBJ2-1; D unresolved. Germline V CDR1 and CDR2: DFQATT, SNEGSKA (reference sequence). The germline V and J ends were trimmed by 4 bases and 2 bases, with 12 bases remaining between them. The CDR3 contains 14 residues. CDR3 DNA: TGCAGTGCTACCGGGCCACAGACCTACAATGAGCAGTTCTTC. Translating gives CSATGPQTYNEQFF.

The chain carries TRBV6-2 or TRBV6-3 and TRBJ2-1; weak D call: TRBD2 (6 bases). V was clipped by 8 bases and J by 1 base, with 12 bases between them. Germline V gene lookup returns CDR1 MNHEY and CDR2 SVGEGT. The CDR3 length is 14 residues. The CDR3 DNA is TGTGCCAGCCAACGGGAGCGGTCCTACAATGAGCAGTTCTTC. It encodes CASQRERSYNEQFF.